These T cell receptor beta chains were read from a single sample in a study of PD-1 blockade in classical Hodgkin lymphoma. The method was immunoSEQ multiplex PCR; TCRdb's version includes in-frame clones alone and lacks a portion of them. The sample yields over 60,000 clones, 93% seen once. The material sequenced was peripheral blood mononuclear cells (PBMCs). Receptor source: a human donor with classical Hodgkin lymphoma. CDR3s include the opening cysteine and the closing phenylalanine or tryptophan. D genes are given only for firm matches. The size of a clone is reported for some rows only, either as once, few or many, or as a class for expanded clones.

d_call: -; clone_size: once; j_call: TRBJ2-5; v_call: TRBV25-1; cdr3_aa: CASSDKGRRVQETQYF; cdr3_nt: TGTGCCAGCAGTGATAAAGGCAGGAGAGTGCAAGAGACCCAGTACTTC
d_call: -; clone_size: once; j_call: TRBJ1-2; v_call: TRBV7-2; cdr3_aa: CASSPPTYGYTF; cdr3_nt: TGTGCCAGCAGCCCCCCCACCTATGGCTACACCTTC
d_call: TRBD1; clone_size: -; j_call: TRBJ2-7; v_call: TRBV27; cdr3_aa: CASSLFPGQAPYEQYF; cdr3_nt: TGTGCCAGCAGTTTATTCCCGGGACAGGCCCCCTACGAGCAGTACTTC
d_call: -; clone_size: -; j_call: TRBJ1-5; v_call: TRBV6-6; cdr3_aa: CASSYVSQPQHF; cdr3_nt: TGTGCCAGCAGTTACGTAAGTCAGCCCCAGCATTTT
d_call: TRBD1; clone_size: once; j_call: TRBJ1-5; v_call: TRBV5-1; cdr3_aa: CASRPGTGNQPQHF; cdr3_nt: TGCGCCAGCAGACCAGGGACAGGGAATCAGCCCCAGCATTTT
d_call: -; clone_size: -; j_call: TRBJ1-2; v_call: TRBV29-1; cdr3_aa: CSVPQGGQGIWPTHGYTF; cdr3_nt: TGCAGCGTTCCCCAAGGAGGGCAGGGGATATGGCCGACTCATGGCTACACCTTC
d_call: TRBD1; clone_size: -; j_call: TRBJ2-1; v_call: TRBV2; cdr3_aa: CASGWDRTDNEQFF; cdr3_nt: TGTGCCAGTGGCTGGGACAGGACCGACAATGAGCAGTTCTTC
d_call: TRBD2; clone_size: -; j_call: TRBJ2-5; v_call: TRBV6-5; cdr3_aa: CASSPAGGRETQYF; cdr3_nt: TGTGCCAGCAGCCCAGCGGGAGGTAGAGAGACCCAGTACTTC
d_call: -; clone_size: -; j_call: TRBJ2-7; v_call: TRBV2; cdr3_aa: CASSEAWTEDYEQYF; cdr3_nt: TGTGCCAGCAGTGAAGCTTGGACAGAGGACTACGAGCAGTACTTC
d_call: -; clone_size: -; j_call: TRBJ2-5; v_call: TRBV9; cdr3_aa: CASSVRSGSQETQYF; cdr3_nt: TGTGCCAGCAGCGTAAGGTCGGGTTCGCAAGAGACCCAGTACTTC
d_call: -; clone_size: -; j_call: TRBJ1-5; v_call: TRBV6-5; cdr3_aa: CASSYDFDQPQHF; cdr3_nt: TGTGCCAGCAGTTACGATTTTGACCAGCCCCAGCATTTT
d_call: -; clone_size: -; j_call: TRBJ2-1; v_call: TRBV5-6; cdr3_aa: CASSFYATTYNEQFF; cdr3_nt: TGTGCCAGCAGCTTCTACGCGACGACCTACAATGAGCAGTTCTTC
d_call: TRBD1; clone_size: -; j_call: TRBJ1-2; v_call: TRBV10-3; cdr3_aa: CAIMTDRPYGYTF; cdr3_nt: TGTGCCATCATGACGGACAGGCCCTATGGCTACACCTTC
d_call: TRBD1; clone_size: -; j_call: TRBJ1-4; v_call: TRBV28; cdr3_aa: CASRYRTGGNEKLFF; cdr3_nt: TGTGCCAGCAGGTATAGGACAGGGGGTAATGAAAAACTGTTTTTT
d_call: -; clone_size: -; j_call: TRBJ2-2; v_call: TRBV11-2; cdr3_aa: CASSRVEVTGELFF; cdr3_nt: TGTGCCAGCAGCCGTGTTGAAGTGACCGGGGAGCTGTTTTTT
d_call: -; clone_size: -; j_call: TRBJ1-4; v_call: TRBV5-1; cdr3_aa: CASSQGRINEKLFF; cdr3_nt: TGCGCCAGCAGCCAGGGACGGATTAATGAAAAACTGTTTTTT